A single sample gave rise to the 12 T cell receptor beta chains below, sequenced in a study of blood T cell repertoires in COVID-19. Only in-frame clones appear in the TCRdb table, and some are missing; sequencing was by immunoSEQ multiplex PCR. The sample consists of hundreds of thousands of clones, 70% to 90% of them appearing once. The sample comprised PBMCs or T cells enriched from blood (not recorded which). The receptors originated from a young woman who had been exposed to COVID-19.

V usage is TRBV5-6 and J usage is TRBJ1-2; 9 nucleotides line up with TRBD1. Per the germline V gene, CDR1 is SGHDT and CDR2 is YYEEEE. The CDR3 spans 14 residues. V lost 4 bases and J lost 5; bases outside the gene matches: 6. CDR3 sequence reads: CASSVWDRAYGYTF. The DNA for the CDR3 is TGTGCCAGCAGCGTTTGGGACAGGGCATATGGCTACACCTTC.

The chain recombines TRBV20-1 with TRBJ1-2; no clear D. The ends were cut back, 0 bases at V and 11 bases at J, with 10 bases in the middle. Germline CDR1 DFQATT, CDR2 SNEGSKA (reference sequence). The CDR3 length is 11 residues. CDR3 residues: CSARDPLEYTF. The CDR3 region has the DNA TGCAGTGCTAGAGACCCGCTCGAGTACACCTTC.

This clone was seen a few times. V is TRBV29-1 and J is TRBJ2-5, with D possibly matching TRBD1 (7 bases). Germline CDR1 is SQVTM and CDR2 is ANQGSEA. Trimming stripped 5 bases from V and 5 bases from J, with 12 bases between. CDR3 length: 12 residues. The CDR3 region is CSVRQGGETQYF. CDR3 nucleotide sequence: TGCAGCGTTCGACAGGGAGGTGAGACCCAGTACTTC.

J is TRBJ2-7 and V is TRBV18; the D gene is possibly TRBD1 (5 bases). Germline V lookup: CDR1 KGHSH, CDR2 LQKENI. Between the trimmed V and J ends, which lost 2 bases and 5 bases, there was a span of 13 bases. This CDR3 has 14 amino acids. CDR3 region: CASSPNSGIDEQYF. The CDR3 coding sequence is TGTGCCAGCTCACCAAACTCAGGGATCGACGAGCAGTACTTC.

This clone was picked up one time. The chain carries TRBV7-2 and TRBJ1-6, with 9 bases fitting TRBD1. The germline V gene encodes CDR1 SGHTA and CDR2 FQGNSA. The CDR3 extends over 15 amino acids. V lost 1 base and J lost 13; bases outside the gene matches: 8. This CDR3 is CASSLDGTGRSPLHF. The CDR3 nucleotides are TGTGCCAGCAGCTTAGATGGGACAGGGAGATCTCCCCTCCACTTT.

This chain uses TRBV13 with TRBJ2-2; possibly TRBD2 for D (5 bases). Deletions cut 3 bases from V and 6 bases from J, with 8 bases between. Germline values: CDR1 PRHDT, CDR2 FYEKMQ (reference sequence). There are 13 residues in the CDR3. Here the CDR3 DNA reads TGTGCCAGCAGCTTCGGGGATGCCGGGGAGCTGTTTTTT. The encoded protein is CASSFGDAGELFF.

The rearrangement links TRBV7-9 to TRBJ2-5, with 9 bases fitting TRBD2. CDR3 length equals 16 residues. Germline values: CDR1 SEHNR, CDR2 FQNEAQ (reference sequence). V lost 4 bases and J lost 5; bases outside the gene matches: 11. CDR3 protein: CASSSYLAGEGETQYF. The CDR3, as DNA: TGTGCCAGCAGCTCGTACTTAGCGGGGGAAGGGGAGACCCAGTACTTC.

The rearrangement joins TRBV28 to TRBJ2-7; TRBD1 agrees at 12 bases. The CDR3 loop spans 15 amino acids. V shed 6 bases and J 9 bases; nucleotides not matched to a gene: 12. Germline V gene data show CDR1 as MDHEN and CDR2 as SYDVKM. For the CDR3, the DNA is TGTGCCAGCAGCTCCGGGACAGGGGGCCGGGGGGGGCAGTACTTC. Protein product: CASSSGTGGRGGQYF.

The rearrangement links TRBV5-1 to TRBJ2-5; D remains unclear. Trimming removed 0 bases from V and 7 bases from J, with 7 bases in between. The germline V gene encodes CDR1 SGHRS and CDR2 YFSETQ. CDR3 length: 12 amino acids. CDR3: CASSLAPGTQYF. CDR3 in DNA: TGCGCCAGCAGCTTGGCTCCGGGGACCCAGTACTTC.

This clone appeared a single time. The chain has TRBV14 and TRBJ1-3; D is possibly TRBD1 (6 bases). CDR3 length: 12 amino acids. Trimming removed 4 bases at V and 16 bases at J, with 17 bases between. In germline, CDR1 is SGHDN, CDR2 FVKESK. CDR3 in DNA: TGTGCCAGCAGCCCTACCAGGGGATTACTGTATTTT. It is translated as CASSPTRGLLYF.

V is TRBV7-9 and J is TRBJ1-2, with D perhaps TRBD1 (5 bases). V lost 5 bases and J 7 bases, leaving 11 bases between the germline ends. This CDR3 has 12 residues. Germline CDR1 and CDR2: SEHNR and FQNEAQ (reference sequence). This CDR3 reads CASSPRVGGYTF. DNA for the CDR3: TGTGCCAGCAGCCCCAGGGTAGGTGGCTACACCTTC.

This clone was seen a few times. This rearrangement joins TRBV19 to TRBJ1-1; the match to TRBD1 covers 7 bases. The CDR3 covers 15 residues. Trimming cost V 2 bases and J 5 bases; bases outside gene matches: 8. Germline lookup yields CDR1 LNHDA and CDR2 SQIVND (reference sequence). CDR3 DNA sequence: TGTGCCAGTAGTATAAGCCGACAGGGATGGACTGAAGCTTTCTTT. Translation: CASSISRQGWTEAFF.